This entry lists 30 T cell receptor beta chains sequenced from one sample in a study of T cells in Graves' hyperthyroidism and ophthalmopathy. RNA transcripts were the template for amplifying TCR beta CDR3 regions. Researchers ran a first-round RT-PCR on the TCR CDR3 using the HTBI primer set. TCRdb re-derived calls from the multiplex PCR reads in MiXCR, one entry per CDR3 protein. The table records about 420,000 distinct CDR3 sequences, roughly an eighth of them present only once. Input material: blood. The receptors derive from a woman aged 18-29 years with Graves' hyperthyroidism.

This chain connects TRBV9 to TRBJ1-1; D remains ambiguous. Germline values: CDR1 SGDLS, CDR2 YYNGEE. The CDR3 has 14 amino acids. Trimming removed 5 bases at V and 3 bases at J, with 14 bases between. In nucleotides, the CDR3 is TGTGCCAGCAGTCGGACCCTGGAGGACACTGAAGCTTTCTTT. Amino acids: CASSRTLEDTEAFF.

This clonotype was picked up many times. The chain employs TRBV30 and TRBJ1-1, with a weak D call TRBD1 (5 bases). V was pared by 1 base and J by 1 base, with 7 bases between. CDR3 length equals 13 residues. The germline CDR1 and CDR2 sequences are GTSNPN and SVGIG (reference sequence). The CDR3 DNA reads TGTGCCTGGAGTGGGCAGGGGAACACTGAAGCTTTCTTT. This sequence encodes CAWSGQGNTEAFF.

At least ten counts were recorded for this clonotype. The chain carries TRBV12-3 or TRBV12-4 and TRBJ2-1; 7 positions match TRBD1. V lost 6 bases, J lost 6 bases, and 11 bases stayed unmatched. The CDR3 runs 15 residues. CDR3 in amino acids: CASSDDRVVRNEQFF. CDR3 coding DNA: TGTGCCAGCAGCGATGACAGGGTGGTACGCAATGAGCAGTTCTTC.

This clonotype was seen many times. In nucleotides, the CDR3 is TGTGCCAGCAGCTTAAAGCGGAACAGGAACACCGGGGAGCTGTTTTTT. Amino acid sequence: CASSLKRNRNTGELFF. The gene calls are TRBV13 and TRBJ2-2, with D tentatively TRBD2 (5 bases). V was shortened by 2 bases and J by 1 base, with 11 bases between the two germline ends. The CDR3 consists of 16 residues. Germline CDR1 PRHDT, CDR2 FYEKMQ (reference sequence).

V usage is TRBV27 and J usage is TRBJ2-2; 7 bases are shared with TRBD1. V dropped 5 bases and J dropped 7; count of bases not matched to a gene: 4. Germline CDR1 is MNHEY and CDR2 is SMNVEV (reference sequence). The CDR3 covers 13 residues. In nucleotides, the CDR3 is TGTGCCAGCAGTCTCCCAGGGGGCGGGGAGCTGTTTTTT. This gives the protein CASSLPGGGELFF.

This clonotype was seen a few times. The CDR3 loop reads CASSLAASRGYGYTF. Written as DNA, the CDR3 is TGTGCCAGCAGCTTGGCGGCGAGCAGGGGCTATGGCTACACCTTC. J is TRBJ1-2 and V is TRBV5-5; D may be TRBD1 (6 bases). There are 15 residues in the CDR3. Germline loops: CDR1 SGHKS, CDR2 YYEKEE (reference sequence). V gave up 0 bases and J gave up 4 bases, with 13 bases separating them.

This clonotype has at least ten counts. The chain employs TRBV27 and TRBJ2-5, with 16 bases aligning to TRBD2. With 6 bases clipped from V and 5 bases from J, the junction kept 9 bases outside the gene matches. CDR3 length: 17 amino acids. Germline-derived CDR1 and CDR2 are MNHEY and SMNVEV (reference sequence). CDR3 coding DNA: TGTGCCAGCAGGGCCGGGACTAGCGGGAGGGCTGCGGAGACCCAGTACTTC. Residues: CASRAGTSGRAAETQYF.

The rearrangement links TRBV6-4 to TRBJ2-1; possibly TRBD2 for D (6 bases). CDR1 MRHNA and CDR2 SNTAGT come from the germline V gene. The CDR3 is 12 amino acids. Trimming took off 2 bases at V and 10 bases at J, with 9 bases between the two ends. CDR3 coding DNA: TGTGCCAGCAGTGACCGGGGGAGGGAGCAGTTCTTC. It translates to CASSDRGREQFF.

In its sample, this clonotype was seen many times. The genes are TRBV2 and TRBJ1-4; 7 positions match TRBD1. The CDR3 extends over 13 amino acids. After removal of 6 bases from V and 7 bases from J, the junction contained 5 bases not matched to a gene. Germline lookup yields CDR1 SNHLY and CDR2 FYNNEI. CDR3 amino acids: CASSRGTAEKLFF. CDR3 in DNA: TGTGCCAGCAGCCGCGGGACAGCTGAAAAACTGTTTTTT.

This clonotype was seen ten or more times. The chain carries TRBV27 and TRBJ2-7; D may correspond to TRBD1 or TRBD2 (5 bases each). CDR1 and CDR2 from the germline V gene are MNHEY and SMNVEV (reference sequence). The V end lost 5 bases, the J end lost 2 bases, and 13 bases lay between the germline ends. The CDR3 loop spans 14 amino acids. The CDR3 spells CASSDRGLTYEQYF. The CDR3 DNA follows: TGTGCCAGCAGTGACCGGGGCCTCACCTACGAGCAGTACTTC.

The chain is built from TRBV28 and TRBJ1-1; D is uncertain. V dropped 7 bases and J dropped 5 bases, with 14 bases sitting between them. CDR1 is MDHEN, CDR2 SYDVKM, per germline. This CDR3 region has 13 residues. This CDR3 reads CASKRWSGTEAFF. CDR3 sequence (DNA): TGTGCCAGCAAACGTTGGTCGGGAACTGAAGCTTTCTTT.

This clonotype was observed many times. This chain connects TRBV2 to TRBJ2-2; D unclear. Looked up from germline, CDR1 is SNHLY and CDR2 is FYNNEI. The CDR3 runs 14 residues. V was trimmed by 6 bases and J by 4 bases, leaving 12 bases between them. The CDR3 region has the DNA TGTGCCAGCAGACCTACAGACCTCACCGGGGAGCTGTTTTTT. It specifies CASRPTDLTGELFF.

The gene calls are TRBV6-2 or TRBV6-3 and TRBJ2-7; the D is unclear. CDR1 and CDR2 from the germline V gene are MNHEY and SVGEGT. V gave up 8 bases and J gave up 3 bases, with 11 bases separating them. The CDR3 has 12 residues. The CDR3 DNA sequence: TGTGCCAGCGAGGACGGCTACTACGAGCAGTACTTC. It encodes CASEDGYYEQYF.

This clonotype was seen at least ten times. The chain combines TRBV20-1 with TRBJ2-1; 10 bases line up with TRBD2. Germline V gives CDR1 DFQATT, CDR2 SNEGSKA (reference sequence). This CDR3 comprises 15 residues. V lost 2 bases to trimming and J lost 5 bases; unmatched junction nucleotides: 6. The CDR3 loop is CSARKTSGQNNEQFF. For the CDR3, the DNA is TGCAGTGCTAGAAAGACTAGCGGGCAGAACAATGAGCAGTTCTTC.

This clonotype turned up a few times. The rearrangement joins TRBV20-1 to TRBJ2-3; no firm D call. Per germline, CDR1 DFQATT and CDR2 SNEGSKA (reference sequence). The CDR3 totals 11 residues. The CDR3 spells CSPATVDTQYF. The CDR3 DNA sequence: TGCAGCCCTGCGACGGTGGATACGCAGTATTTT.

The sample holds many counts of this clonotype. This chain uses TRBV7-9 with TRBJ2-3; 12 nucleotides align to TRBD2. The CDR3 totals 15 residues. In germline, CDR1 is SEHNR, CDR2 FQNEAQ (reference sequence). V gave up 4 bases and J gave up 7 bases; unmatched junction bases: 6. The chain's CDR3 is CASSSSGRAVYTQYF. Written as DNA, the CDR3 is TGTGCCAGCAGCTCTAGCGGGAGGGCCGTTTATACGCAGTATTTT.

This clonotype was seen many times. This rearrangement joins TRBV11-2 to TRBJ2-2; no clear D gene. CDR1 and CDR2 (germline): SGHAT, FQNNGV. The CDR3 extends over 15 amino acids. The V end was cut by 3 bases, the J end by 1 base, with 9 bases between. The CDR3 is CASSFAGENTGELFF. CDR3 coding DNA: TGTGCCAGCAGCTTTGCAGGCGAGAACACCGGGGAGCTGTTTTTT.

This clonotype was observed a few times. CDR3 in amino acids: CSARDQGLAGGRAETQYF. The CDR3 DNA reads as TGCAGTGCTAGAGATCAAGGTTTAGCGGGAGGTAGGGCGGAGACCCAGTACTTC. The chain has TRBV20-1 and TRBJ2-5, with TRBD2 matching 10 bases. CDR1 is DFQATT and CDR2 is SNEGSKA in the germline V gene (reference sequence). V lost 0 bases, J lost 5 bases, and 15 bases stayed unmatched. The CDR3 is 18 amino acids.

In this sample, this clonotype turned up many times. This chain joins TRBV11-2 and TRBJ1-1; 8 bases align to TRBD1. From germline, CDR1 is SGHAT and CDR2 FQNNGV. With 6 bases clipped from V and 0 bases from J, the junction kept 9 bases outside the gene matches. This CDR3 is 16 amino acids long. Written as DNA, the CDR3 is TGTGCCAGCAGTACCAATCACAGGGGGGTGAACACTGAAGCTTTCTTT. Its translation: CASSTNHRGVNTEAFF.

The chain carries TRBV7-2 and TRBJ2-7, with TRBD1 identical over 7 bases. The J segment lost 3 bases and the V segment lost 9 bases, leaving 20 bases of the junction unmatched. The germline gives CDR1 SGHTA, CDR2 FQGNSA. The CDR3 consists of 17 residues. CDR3 loop: CARPTTRPTRDSYEQYF. The CDR3 bases are TGTGCCAGACCGACGACACGCCCTACGAGGGACAGCTACGAGCAGTACTTC. Drawing the rest from reference TRBV7-2 and TRBJ2-7, the complete variable domain is GAGVSQSPSNKVTEKGKDVELRCDPISGHTALYWYRQSLGQGLEFLIYFQGNSAPDKSGLPSDRFSAERTGGSVSTLTIQRTQQEDSAVYLCARPTTRPTRDSYEQYFGPGTRLTVT.

The chain combines TRBV4-1 with TRBJ2-1; D possibly corresponds to TRBD1 (6 bases). The V gene's germline CDR1 is MGHRA and CDR2 YSYEKL. V lost 6 bases, J lost 6 bases, and 27 bases lay in between. The CDR3 consists of 18 residues. This chain's CDR3 is CASSPSRVGHPPVNEQFF. Written as DNA, the CDR3 is TGCGCCAGCAGTCCTTCTCGGGTGGGACATCCGCCAGTCAATGAGCAGTTCTTC.

J is TRBJ2-3 and V is TRBV6-2 or TRBV6-3; TRBD2 aligns across 8 bases. The CDR3 is 13 amino acids. Germline lookup yields CDR1 MNHEY and CDR2 SVGEGT. V gave up 8 bases and J gave up 3 bases; unmatched junction bases: 4. CDR3 region: CASSGTRTDTQYF. In DNA form, the CDR3 reads TGTGCCAGCTCCGGGACTAGAACAGATACGCAGTATTTT.

In this sample, this clonotype turned up many times. The rearrangement uses TRBV6-1 and TRBJ2-7; 8 bases are shared with TRBD2. J gave up 5 bases and V 4 bases, and 10 bases lay outside the gene matches. The CDR3 contains 15 residues. The germline V gene encodes CDR1 MNHNS and CDR2 SASEGT. The CDR3 spells CASSGQTSAQNEQYF. Written as DNA, the CDR3 is TGTGCCAGCAGTGGTCAGACTAGCGCCCAGAACGAGCAGTACTTC.

The chain couples TRBV7-2 to TRBJ2-6, with 10 bases identical to TRBD1. The germline CDR1 and CDR2 sequences are SGHTA and FQGNSA. V dropped 3 bases and J dropped 0; count of bases not matched to a gene: 5. This CDR3 spans 18 amino acids. The CDR3 DNA reads TGTGCCAGCAGCTTGGGGGGACAGGGGTACTCTGGGGCCAACGTCCTGACTTTC. Translating it yields CASSLGGQGYSGANVLTF.

The table lists this clonotype with many counts. The chain carries TRBV5-1 and TRBJ2-7, with D hard to call. The CDR3 length is 13 residues. The germline gives CDR1 SGHRS, CDR2 YFSETQ. Trimming pared 1 base from V and 2 bases from J, leaving 7 bases between. In nucleotides, the CDR3 is TGCGCCAGCAGCTTGCATAATACCTACGAGCAGTACTTC. Translation: CASSLHNTYEQYF. Using reference TRBV5-1 and TRBJ2-7 for the parts outside the CDR3, the full variable domain is KAGVTQTPRYLIKTRGQQVTLSCSPISGHRSVSWYQQTPGQGLQFLFEYFSETQRNKGNFPGRFSGRQFSNSRSEMNVSTLELGDSALYLCASSLHNTYEQYFGPGTRLTVT.

In its sample, this clonotype was seen many times. The chain couples TRBV28 to TRBJ2-7; D is possibly TRBD1 (6 bases). V was trimmed by 6 bases and J by 4 bases, leaving 19 bases between them. This CDR3 has 15 amino acids. The germline V gene has CDR1 MDHEN and CDR2 SYDVKM. Written as DNA, the CDR3 is TGTGCCAGCAGCCGAGGACATCCGGGACAATACGAGCAGTACTTC. It specifies CASSRGHPGQYEQYF. The full variable domain, its missing parts supplied by reference TRBV28 and TRBJ2-7, is DVKVTQSSRYLVKRTGEKVFLECVQDMDHENMFWYRQDPGLGLRLIYFSYDVKMKEKGDIPEGYSVSREKKERFSLILESASTNQTSMYLCASSRGHPGQYEQYFGPGTRLTVT.

This clonotype was recorded many times. The chain employs TRBV30 and TRBJ1-4, with a weak D call TRBD1 (5 bases). The CDR3 consists of 12 residues. With 5 bases removed from V and 5 bases from J, the gap between germline ends came to 9 bases. The germline V gene has CDR1 GTSNPN and CDR2 SVGIG (reference sequence). CDR3 nucleotides: TGTGCCTGGCGTTGGGGCAATGAAAAACTGTTTTTT. Its protein product is CAWRWGNEKLFF.

This clonotype was counted at least ten times. The rearrangement joins TRBV5-1 to TRBJ2-7; a weak D match, TRBD2 (5 bases). Germline values: CDR1 SGHRS, CDR2 YFSETQ. This CDR3 has 14 residues. Trimming stripped 0 bases from V and 2 bases from J, with 9 bases between. CDR3 region: CASSLAGTPYEQYF. The CDR3 DNA follows: TGCGCCAGCAGCTTGGCGGGAACCCCCTACGAGCAGTACTTC.

With regard to this clonotype: This may stem from a read error, because a much larger clone lies one nucleotide away. The rearrangement joins TRBV28 to TRBJ1-1; D might be TRBD1 (6 bases). From germline, CDR1 is MDHEN and CDR2 SYDVKM. The CDR3 covers 15 residues. This CDR3 is CAGSLPGARGTEAFF. The CDR3, as DNA: TGTGCCGGCAGCCTACCAGGGGCCCGGGGCACTGAAGCTTTCTTT.

This clonotype was observed once. It may be a read error: a sequence one base away is much more abundant. The rearrangement links TRBV12-3 or TRBV12-4 to TRBJ2-5; the D is unclear. Trimming removed 0 bases from V and 5 bases from J, with 13 bases in between. The length of the CDR3 is 15 residues. CDR3 protein: CASSLAVAAWETQYF. The CDR3 nucleotides are TGTGCCAGCAGTTTAGCGGTTGCGGCCTGGGAGACCCAGTACTTC.